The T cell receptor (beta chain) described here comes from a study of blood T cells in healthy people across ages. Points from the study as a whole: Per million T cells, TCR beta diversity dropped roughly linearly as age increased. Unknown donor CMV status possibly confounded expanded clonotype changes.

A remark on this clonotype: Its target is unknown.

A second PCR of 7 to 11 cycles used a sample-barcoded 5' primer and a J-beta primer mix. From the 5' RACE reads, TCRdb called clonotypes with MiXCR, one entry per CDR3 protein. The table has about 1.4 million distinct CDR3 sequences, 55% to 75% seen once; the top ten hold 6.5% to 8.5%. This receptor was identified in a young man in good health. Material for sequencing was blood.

The CDR3 sequence: CASSSGDYQETQYF. As DNA, the CDR3 is TGTGCCAGCAGTTCGGGGGACTACCAAGAGACCCAGTACTTC. The genes are TRBV12-3 or TRBV12-4 and TRBJ2-5, with a possible D match to TRBD2 (6 bases). This CDR3 comprises 14 residues. Trimming took 4 bases from V and 0 from J, leaving 9 bases between them.